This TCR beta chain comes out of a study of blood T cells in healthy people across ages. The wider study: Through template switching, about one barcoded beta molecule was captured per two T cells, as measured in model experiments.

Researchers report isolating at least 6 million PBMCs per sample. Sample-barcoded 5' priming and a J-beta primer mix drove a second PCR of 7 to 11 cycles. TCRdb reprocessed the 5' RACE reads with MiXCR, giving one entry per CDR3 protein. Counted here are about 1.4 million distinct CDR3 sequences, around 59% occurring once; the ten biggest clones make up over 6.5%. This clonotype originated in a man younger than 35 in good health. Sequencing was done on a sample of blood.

CDR3 amino acids: CSARGDSLLSGANVLTF. The CDR3 DNA reads as TGCAGTGCTAGAGGGGACAGCCTCCTCTCTGGGGCCAACGTCCTGACTTTC. The chain joins TRBV20-1 to TRBJ2-6, with TRBD1 matching 7 bases. The V gene's germline CDR1 is DFQATT and CDR2 SNEGSKA (reference sequence). This CDR3 is built from 17 residues. Trimming removed 1 base from V and 0 bases from J; junction bases left unmatched: 6.